This entry lists 30 T cell receptor beta chains sequenced from one sample in a study of OX40 agonist ivuxolimab in advanced cancers. The method was immunoSEQ multiplex PCR; TCRdb's version includes in-frame clones alone and lacks a portion of them. The repertoire holds fewer than 40,000 clones, with approximately 90% as singletons. The sequences come from CD4+ or CD8+ T cells sorted from blood, collected in a trial of the OX40 agonist ivuxolimab. These receptors all stem from an adult with an advanced solid tumor such as melanoma, head and neck, liver or kidney cancer.

The chain carries TRBV9 and TRBJ2-1; TRBD1 is a possible D gene (5 bases). Germline CDR1 SGDLS, CDR2 YYNGEE. V lost 3 bases to trimming and J lost 0 bases, with 10 bases between them. CDR3 length: 15 amino acids. The CDR3 spells CASSAPGISYNEQFF. CDR3 nucleotide sequence: TGTGCCAGCAGCGCCCCAGGGATCTCCTACAATGAGCAGTTCTTC.

The V call is TRBV27, the J call TRBJ2-3; D gene unclear. V lost 6 bases and J 0 bases, leaving 13 bases between the germline ends. Germline V gene sequence: CDR1 MNHEY, CDR2 SMNVEV (reference sequence). This CDR3 is 15 amino acids long. The CDR3: CASSLGSASTDTQYF. CDR3 nucleotides: TGTGCCAGCAGCTTGGGTTCTGCTAGCACAGATACGCAGTATTTT.

This clone was recorded a few times. The rearrangement links TRBV7-9 to TRBJ1-2, with no clear D. From germline, CDR1 is SEHNR and CDR2 FQNEAQ (reference sequence). Trimming cost V 0 bases and J 6 bases, with 5 bases left between them. The CDR3 runs to 12 residues. The DNA for the CDR3 is TGTGCCAGCAGCTTAGCGCGGAATGGCTACACCTTC. This codes for CASSLARNGYTF.

This sequence joins TRBV27 and TRBJ1-2; 12 bases are shared with TRBD1. Germline V CDR1 and CDR2: MNHEY, SMNVEV (reference sequence). The CDR3 totals 19 residues. V dropped 3 bases and J dropped 8; count of bases not matched to a gene: 19. This CDR3 is CASSFETPGQGALWWGYTF. The CDR3 coding sequence is TGTGCCAGCAGTTTCGAGACCCCGGGACAGGGGGCCCTATGGTGGGGCTACACCTTC.

This sequence joins TRBV18 and TRBJ2-6; no firm D call. Germline V CDR1 and CDR2: KGHSH, LQKENI. Trimming took 4 bases from V and 0 from J, leaving 7 bases between them. CDR3 size: 15 residues. The CDR3 protein is CASSRLGSGANVLTF. In DNA, the CDR3 is TGTGCCAGCTCACGGCTGGGCTCTGGGGCCAACGTCCTGACTTTC.

This chain connects TRBV18 to TRBJ2-7, with 7 bases fitting TRBD1. Looked up from germline, CDR1 is KGHSH and CDR2 is LQKENI. V was pared by 0 bases and J by 2 bases, with 4 bases of the junction left unmatched. This CDR3 has 15 residues. Written as DNA, the CDR3 is TGTGCCAGCTCACCACCCGGGACAGTGACCTACGAGCAGTACTTC. Amino acid sequence: CASSPPGTVTYEQYF.

J is TRBJ1-6 and V is TRBV30, with D perhaps TRBD1 (5 bases). The CDR3 is 14 residues long. The germline CDR1 and CDR2 sequences are GTSNPN and SVGIG (reference sequence). Trimming took off 4 bases at V and 4 bases at J, with 11 bases between the two ends. The CDR3 loop is CAWKGRAYNSPLHF. The CDR3 DNA reads TGTGCCTGGAAGGGCAGGGCTTATAATTCACCCCTCCACTTT.

V is TRBV4-3 and J is TRBJ2-7, with D perhaps matching TRBD2 (6 bases). The V gene lost 1 base and the J gene lost 5 bases, with 18 bases spanning the gap. This CDR3 has 16 amino acids. Germline CDR1 is LGHNA and CDR2 is YSLEER. In DNA, the CDR3 is TGCGCCAGCAGCCAAGGCAAGAGGGCTAGCGTTCACGAGCAGTACTTC. Translation gives CASSQGKRASVHEQYF.

The chain carries TRBV2 and TRBJ2-1; no firm D call. From germline, CDR1 is SNHLY and CDR2 FYNNEI. Trimming took off 1 base at V and 12 bases at J, with 19 bases between the two ends. The CDR3 is made up of 15 amino acids. The DNA of the CDR3 is TGTGCCAGCAGTGAAGAGGGCGGAATGGTGGGTGGGCAGTTCTTC. Protein sequence: CASSEEGGMVGGQFF.

The genes are TRBV4-1 and TRBJ2-7; TRBD1 might be the D (6 bases). The V and J ends lost 1 base and 2 bases respectively, with 9 bases between them. Germline values: CDR1 MGHRA, CDR2 YSYEKL. The CDR3 extends over 14 amino acids. CDR3 nucleotides: TGCGCCAGCAGCCAAGGGCAGGGGACCTACGAGCAGTACTTC. Its translation: CASSQGQGTYEQYF.

This sequence joins TRBV5-1 and TRBJ2-5; 9 positions agree with TRBD1. CDR3 size: 16 residues. The germline V gene has CDR1 SGHRS and CDR2 YFSETQ. V shed 4 bases, J shed 5 bases, and the junction held 12 bases outside the gene matches. The chain's CDR3 is CASSLQGAGAGETQYF. DNA for the CDR3: TGCGCCAGCAGCCTACAGGGGGCAGGGGCTGGGGAGACCCAGTACTTC.

The chain joins TRBV9 to TRBJ2-3; D is ambiguous. CDR3 length equals 12 residues. Germline-derived CDR1 and CDR2 are SGDLS and YYNGEE. V was trimmed by 4 bases and J by 3 bases, leaving 6 bases between them. CDR3 sequence reads: CASSTRTDTQYF. DNA for the CDR3: TGTGCCAGCAGCACCCGGACAGATACGCAGTATTTT.

The V gene is TRBV28, the J gene TRBJ2-5; 8 bases are shared with TRBD1. Germline assignment: CDR1 MDHEN and CDR2 SYDVKM. The CDR3 is made up of 14 amino acids. The V and J ends lost 7 bases and 7 bases, in that order; junction bases with no gene match: 11. CDR3 DNA sequence: TGTGCCAGCACCCCCGGACAGGGCTTCAGGACCCAGTACTTC. Translating it yields CASTPGQGFRTQYF.

CDR3 coding DNA: TGTGCCAGCAGTTACTCGGGGATGGGGTATGAAAAACTGTTTTTT. Residues: CASSYSGMGYEKLFF. This chain connects TRBV6-5 to TRBJ1-4; D call uncertain. This CDR3 region has 15 residues. Trimming removed 0 bases at V and 6 bases at J, with 11 bases between. The germline gives CDR1 MNHEY, CDR2 SVGAGI.

This sequence joins TRBV28 and TRBJ1-1; 9 positions agree with TRBD1. This CDR3 contains 16 residues. Unmatched junction bases numbered 8, after V lost 6 bases and J lost 0 bases. Germline V lookup: CDR1 MDHEN, CDR2 SYDVKM. CDR3 protein: CASRQRQGVMNTEAFF. DNA of the CDR3: TGTGCCAGCAGACAGCGACAGGGGGTAATGAACACTGAAGCTTTCTTT.

This rearrangement joins TRBV28 to TRBJ1-1, with TRBD1 identical over 9 bases. This CDR3 region has 15 residues. Trimming removed 5 bases from V and 3 bases from J; junction bases left unmatched: 7. Per germline, CDR1 MDHEN and CDR2 SYDVKM. The CDR3 nucleotides read TGTGCCAGCAGTCCCAACAGGGGGCAAGACACTGAAGCTTTCTTT. Its protein is CASSPNRGQDTEAFF.

This sequence joins TRBV7-8 and TRBJ2-7; possibly TRBD2 for D (6 bases). Trimming stripped 1 base from V and 7 bases from J, with 14 bases between. This CDR3 comprises 14 residues. Germline V CDR1 and CDR2: SGHVS, FQNEAQ. This CDR3 reads CASSLGGTAREQYF. The DNA for the CDR3 is TGTGCCAGCAGCTTAGGGGGGACTGCCCGGGAGCAGTACTTC.

The chain carries TRBV6-1 and TRBJ2-5, with 9 bases that match TRBD2. Per germline, CDR1 MNHNS and CDR2 SASEGT. After removal of 1 base from V and 6 bases from J, the junction contained 9 bases not matched to a gene. This CDR3 has 16 amino acids. This CDR3 reads CASSEDDAGGRKTQYF. The CDR3 region has the DNA TGTGCCAGCAGTGAAGATGACGCGGGGGGGCGGAAGACCCAGTACTTC.

The V and J genes are TRBV19 and TRBJ1-2, with 9 positions matching TRBD1. CDR3 length: 13 residues. The V and J ends lost 6 bases and 3 bases, in that order; junction bases with no gene match: 2. Germline V gives CDR1 LNHDA, CDR2 SQIVND (reference sequence). The CDR3 loop is CASSRTGDYGYTF. For the CDR3, the DNA is TGTGCCAGTAGCCGGACAGGGGACTATGGCTACACCTTC.

The chain has TRBV9 and TRBJ1-2, with a possible D match to TRBD1 (6 bases). The CDR3 spans 15 residues. Germline V gives CDR1 SGDLS, CDR2 YYNGEE. V was trimmed by 4 bases and J by 3 bases, leaving 16 bases between them. For the CDR3, the DNA is TGTGCCAGCAGCCCGCGAGGGGGGGGCGACTATGGCTACACCTTC. Amino acid sequence: CASSPRGGGDYGYTF.

This clone was detected only a few times. One junction end disagrees with the germline gene, perhaps due to a read error. The V call is TRBV2, the J call TRBJ2-7; D might be TRBD2 (6 bases). CDR1 and CDR2 from the germline V gene are SNHLY and FYNNEI. CDR3 length equals 12 residues. The CDR3 DNA sequence: TGTGCCGGCAGGAGGGCTACTTACGAGCAGTACTTC. The encoded protein is CAGRRATYEQYF.

J is TRBJ1-2 and V is TRBV5-4, with 11 positions matching TRBD1. V shed 4 bases, J shed 6 bases, and the junction held 8 bases outside the gene matches. The V gene's germline CDR1 is SGHNT and CDR2 YYREEE (reference sequence). The CDR3 runs to 15 residues. For the CDR3, the DNA is TGTGCCAGCAGCCTGGGACAGGGGGAGGTCAATGGCTACACCTTC. Translated: CASSLGQGEVNGYTF.

The chain has TRBV7-2 and TRBJ2-5, with TRBD2 matching 10 bases. The CDR3 has 15 residues. The germline CDR1 and CDR2 sequences are SGHTA and FQGNSA. Trimming at V came to 5 bases and at J to 4 bases, leaving 7 bases not matched to a gene. The CDR3 region is CASSQKRGGVETQYF. The CDR3 DNA is TGTGCCAGCAGCCAGAAGCGGGGGGGCGTAGAGACCCAGTACTTC.

The J gene is TRBJ2-3, the V gene TRBV18; D uncertain. The CDR3 length is 10 residues. Trimming removed 4 bases at V and 5 bases at J, with 1 base between. CDR1 and CDR2 from the germline V gene are KGHSH and LQKENI. The CDR3 region has the DNA TGTGCCAGCTCACGAGATACGCAGTATTTT. The encoded protein is CASSRDTQYF.

The rearrangement links TRBV19 to TRBJ2-6, with 8 positions matching TRBD1. Trimming cost V 1 base and J 0 bases; bases outside gene matches: 5. This CDR3 is 18 amino acids long. Germline CDR1 LNHDA, CDR2 SQIVND (reference sequence). CDR3 in DNA: TGTGCCAGTAGTATAGTCCGGGACAGGCCCTCTGGGGCCAACGTCCTGACTTTC. Translation gives CASSIVRDRPSGANVLTF.

This chain links TRBV30 with TRBJ1-2; the D is unclear. The CDR3 consists of 13 residues. V lost 4 bases and J lost 2, with 11 bases in between. Looked up from germline, CDR1 is GTSNPN and CDR2 is SVGIG (reference sequence). CDR3 sequence reads: CAWTGVHNYGYTF. The CDR3 nucleotides are TGTGCCTGGACAGGAGTACACAACTATGGCTACACCTTC.

The genes are TRBV28 and TRBJ1-5, with D possibly TRBD1 on 6 matching bases. CDR3 length: 15 residues. Germline CDR1 and CDR2: MDHEN and SYDVKM. Trimming pared 5 bases from V and 7 bases from J, leaving 18 bases between. The CDR3 reads CASSLTGKNLQPQHF. CDR3 bases: TGTGCCAGCAGTCTAACAGGGAAAAATTTACAGCCCCAGCATTTT.

The chain uses TRBV5-1 and TRBJ2-7; D tentatively fits TRBD1 or TRBD2 (5 bases each). The CDR3 spans 13 residues. The germline CDR1 and CDR2 sequences are SGHRS and YFSETQ. V lost 0 bases and J 5 bases, leaving 9 bases between the germline ends. The CDR3 DNA follows: TGCGCCAGCAGCTTGGGCAGGGAGAACGAGCAGTACTTC. This codes for CASSLGRENEQYF.

The genes are TRBV5-1 and TRBJ2-2; 10 bases align to TRBD1. Germline CDR1 SGHRS, CDR2 YFSETQ. This CDR3 comprises 16 residues. J lost 7 bases, V lost 0 bases, and 6 bases had no gene match. The CDR3 nucleotides are TGCGCCAGCAGCTTGGGAGCGACAGGGGGCTTCGGGGAGCTGTTTTTT. This gives the protein CASSLGATGGFGELFF.

This clone was counted once. V is TRBV7-2 and J is TRBJ1-2; the D is unclear. The CDR3 runs to 13 residues. In germline, CDR1 is SGHTA, CDR2 FQGNSA. The V end was cut by 4 bases, the J end by 5 bases, with 11 bases between. The CDR3: CASSSTEGYGYTF. CDR3 nucleotide sequence: TGTGCCAGCAGCTCAACGGAAGGGTATGGCTACACCTTC.